This entry lists 3 T cell receptor beta chains sequenced from one sample in a study of blood T cell repertoires in COVID-19. Data came from immunoSEQ multiplex PCR; TCRdb stores just in-frame clones and leaves some out. Of some 490,000 clones listed, 75% to 90% are singletons. Sequencing input: PBMCs or T cells enriched from blood (not recorded which). Receptors were obtained from a woman aged 60-75 years who had recovered from COVID-19.

The chain employs TRBV5-6 and TRBJ2-3, with 9 bases fitting TRBD1. CDR3 size: 15 residues. The germline V gene has CDR1 SGHDT and CDR2 YYEEEE. V lost 2 bases and J lost 4; bases outside the gene matches: 5. The CDR3 reads CASSFRDRAADTQYF. The CDR3 region has the DNA TGTGCCAGCAGCTTCCGGGACAGGGCAGCAGATACGCAGTATTTT.

A single count supports this clone. The chain carries TRBV5-1 and TRBJ2-1, with D possibly being TRBD1 (6 bases). This CDR3 contains 15 residues. CDR1 SGHRS and CDR2 YFSETQ come from the germline V gene. Trimming removed 0 bases from V and 7 bases from J, with 14 bases in between. DNA of the CDR3: TGCGCCAGCAGCTTGGACAGGGTGAGGGGAAATGAGCAGTTCTTC. Its translation: CASSLDRVRGNEQFF. The entire variable domain, with the rest obtained from reference TRBV5-1 and TRBJ2-1, is as follows: KAGVTQTPRYLIKTRGQQVTLSCSPISGHRSVSWYQQTPGQGLQFLFEYFSETQRNKGNFPGRFSGRQFSNSRSEMNVSTLELGDSALYLCASSLDRVRGNEQFFGPGTRLTVL.

Only a few counts were recorded for this clone. This chain joins TRBV19 and TRBJ1-2; perhaps TRBD1 as D (5 bases). The CDR3 has 13 amino acids. Germline CDR1 reads LNHDA; CDR2 reads SQIVND (reference sequence). Trimming left V 6 bases short and J 7 bases short, with 15 bases between. The CDR3 coding sequence is TGTGCCAGTAGCCCCTCGGGGGGACTTGGCTACACCTTC. Encoded protein: CASSPSGGLGYTF.